This T cell receptor beta chain was sequenced in a study of cytomegalovirus exposure and HLA in healthy donors. Study results and caveats: According to the study, around 160 TCR beta chains were cytomegalovirus-associated. A later analysis by the authors found several of the most significant clusters apparently linked to common viral pathogens.

The PCR employed 60 Vbeta primers together with 13 Jbeta primers. In the source study's methods: The authors later counted around 80 million unique TCR beta chains, 9 million to 14 million of them shared. The table came from immunoSEQ multiplex PCR; TCRdb's copy has only in-frame clones and leaves some out. V and J calls and clone size are as listed in that table; D and trimming were resolved from the DNA. The data hold 110,000 to 150,000 clones, with roughly 10% observed a single time. Comment on this clone: Its cognate antigen is unknown.

Per the germline V gene, CDR1 is PRHDT and CDR2 is FYEKMQ (reference sequence). This CDR3 has 21 amino acids. V dropped 0 bases and J dropped 2; count of bases not matched to a gene: 11. The origin of this receptor is a male donor in good health and CMV-seronegative. The chain has TRBV13 and TRBJ2-1; 15 bases are a match to TRBD2. The specimen sequenced was PBMCs. CDR3 protein: CASSLGVGGGLAGGPYNEQFF. CDR3 nucleotide sequence: TGTGCCAGCAGCTTAGGGGTAGGGGGCGGACTAGCGGGGGGGCCCTACAATGAGCAGTTCTTC. Full variable domain (outside the CDR3, taken from reference TRBV13 and TRBJ2-1): AAGVIQSPRHLIKEKRETATLKCYPIPRHDTVYWYQQGPGQDPQFLISFYEKMQSDKGSIPDRFSAQQFSDYHSELNMSSLELGDSALYFCASSLGVGGGLAGGPYNEQFFGPGTRLTVL.